The following is a T cell receptor beta chain sequence with its context. Participants were aged about 18 to 90 years from more than 20 US areas. In the original analysis: Amplifying reference gene primers gave estimates of nucleated cell counts. Method: immunoSEQ multiplex PCR; TCRdb's copy keeps in-frame clones and lacks some. For V, J and clone size, that table is used; D and trimming come from the DNA. The table has 250,000 to 300,000 clones, around 84% seen once. CDR1 LNHNV and CDR2 YYDKDF come from the germline V gene (reference sequence). The CDR3 extends over 14 amino acids. The ends were cut back, 5 bases at V and 4 bases at J, with 14 bases in the middle. The sample comes from a study of blood T cell repertoires in COVID-19. About the study: Samples representing acute and convalescent COVID-19 were sourced from the United States, Italy and Spain. Sample material is recorded as cDNA or gDNA derived from T cells, B-cell-depleted T cells, or PBMCs.

The chain recombines TRBV15 with TRBJ1-2, with TRBD1 as a possible D gene (6 bases). The receptor's source is a man aged 40-55 years who had been exposed to COVID-19. Sample: PBMCs or T cells enriched from blood (not recorded which). The CDR3 spells CATSRGGTIYGYTF. The DNA for the CDR3 is TGTGCCACCAGCCGAGGGGGGACAATCTATGGCTACACCTTC.